The entry below describes one TCR beta chain. Its specificity is unknown. This sample is part of a study of identical twins. Notes on the study in general: Conclusions leaned on cross-sectional statistical analysis and did not track the same donors over time. There was an excess of low generation probability in the out-of-frame alpha sequences that twins shared. Zero-insertion analyses might be partly confounded by invariant T cells like MAIT and iNKT.

V dropped 11 bases and J dropped 3; count of bases not matched to a gene: 19. The CDR3 extends over 17 amino acids. A universal primer site arose from template switching, and cDNA bore unique molecular identifiers. TCRdb reanalysed the 5' RACE reads using MiXCR and keeps one entry per CDR3 protein. The sample carries fewer than 20,000 distinct CDR3 sequences, roughly 63% recorded once. This chain links TRBV12-3 or TRBV12-4 with TRBJ1-5, with 7 positions matching TRBD1. The specimen sequenced was memory (CD45RO+) T cells sorted from blood. The receptor's source is a woman aged 18-29 years in good health. This table probably holds off-target reads from a library built for another chain. CDR3 loop: CASRPGQNIAYNQPQHF. Written as DNA, the CDR3 is TGTGCCTCAAGACCGGGACAGAATATTGCGTACAATCAGCCCCAGCATTTT.